These 8 T cell receptor beta chains originate from one sample sequenced in a study of T-cell reconstitution after alpha-beta-depleted transplantation in children. Molecular barcoding with unique molecular identifiers was used for the TCRbeta library. Each CDR3 protein is one row after TCRdb ran MiXCR on the PCR reads. The sample includes approximately 91,000 distinct CDR3 sequences, 8% to 9% of them seen just once. The sequencing here drew on PBMCs from the stem cell graft donor, taken from the stem cell graft. The receptors were sampled from a human donor who donated a stem cell graft to a child with congenital amegakaryocytic thrombocytopenia.

This clonotype was counted at least ten times. V and J are TRBV27 and TRBJ1-2; 9 bases are a match to TRBD1. Per the germline V gene, CDR1 is MNHEY and CDR2 is SMNVEV (reference sequence). The trim removed 6 bases at V and 9 bases at J, leaving 8 bases unmatched. The CDR3 totals 13 residues. This chain's CDR3 is CASSLPGQGSYTF. CDR3 nucleotide sequence: TGTGCCAGCAGCTTACCGGGACAGGGTAGCTACACCTTC.

This clonotype was picked up many times. The genes are TRBV29-1 and TRBJ2-4, with 9 bases that match TRBD1. From germline, CDR1 is SQVTM and CDR2 ANQGSEA. The CDR3 is 14 residues long. Trimming removed 6 bases from V and 4 bases from J; junction bases left unmatched: 7. CDR3 nucleotide sequence: TGCAGCGTCGGTGAGACAGGGGGGAAAAACATTCAGTACTTC. Encoded protein: CSVGETGGKNIQYF.

At least ten counts were recorded for this clonotype. The J gene is TRBJ1-3, the V gene TRBV20-1, with a possible D match to TRBD1 (6 bases). The CDR3 consists of 15 residues. The V and J ends lost 0 bases and 8 bases respectively, with 17 bases between them. Germline values: CDR1 DFQATT, CDR2 SNEGSKA (reference sequence). The CDR3 bases are TGCAGTGCTAGAGACATAACAGGGTTTGAGGACACCATATATTTT. It yields the protein CSARDITGFEDTIYF.

This clonotype was picked up many times. This rearrangement joins TRBV20-1 to TRBJ2-1, with TRBD2 matching 12 bases. Unmatched junction bases numbered 11, after V lost 5 bases and J lost 6 bases. The CDR3 has 16 residues. Germline assignment: CDR1 DFQATT and CDR2 SNEGSKA (reference sequence). CDR3 sequence reads: CSASQWTSGALNEQFF. The CDR3 nucleotides read TGCAGTGCTTCCCAATGGACTAGCGGGGCCCTCAATGAGCAGTTCTTC.

This clonotype was seen repeatedly, ten times or more. This sequence joins TRBV4-2 and TRBJ1-4, with 9 bases identical to TRBD1. The CDR3 spans 14 residues. CDR1 is LGHNA, CDR2 YNFKEQ, per germline. Unmatched junction bases numbered 6, after V lost 5 bases and J lost 8 bases. The CDR3 protein is CASSADRGGEKLFF. Written as DNA, the CDR3 is TGTGCCAGCAGCGCGGACAGGGGTGGCGAAAAACTGTTTTTT.

At least ten counts were recorded for this clonotype. CDR3 amino acids: CSGKREGLRDEQFF. In nucleotides, the CDR3 is TGCAGTGGAAAGCGGGAGGGCCTAAGGGATGAGCAGTTCTTC. This chain connects TRBV20-1 to TRBJ2-1; 10 positions agree with TRBD2. Germline lookup yields CDR1 DFQATT and CDR2 SNEGSKA (reference sequence). V trimming: 7 bases; J trimming: 8 bases; junction bases outside the gene matches: 11. The CDR3 runs 14 residues.

This clonotype was detected many times. J is TRBJ1-6 and V is TRBV4-2, with D uncertain. Trimming removed 0 bases from V and 11 bases from J, with 8 bases in between. CDR1 and CDR2 (germline): LGHNA, YNFKEQ. The CDR3 covers 13 residues. CDR3 sequence: CASSQDPKPPLHF. CDR3 in DNA: TGTGCCAGCAGCCAAGATCCCAAGCCACCCCTCCACTTT.

This clonotype was seen repeatedly, ten times or more. The rearrangement joins TRBV20-1 to TRBJ2-4; TRBD1 or TRBD2 may be the D gene (5 bases each). The CDR3 has 18 residues. CDR1 is DFQATT and CDR2 is SNEGSKA in the germline V gene (reference sequence). V was cut by 5 bases and J by 3 bases, with 26 bases left in between. The CDR3 DNA is TGCAGTGCTGCCGCCGCCGATCTTGGGGTGGGGGACAAAAACATTCAGTACTTC. It yields the protein CSAAAADLGVGDKNIQYF.